This T cell receptor (beta chain) appears in the sequencing data of a study of tumor-infiltrating lymphocytes in localized non-small cell lung cancer. With V trimmed by 5 bases and J by 1 base, 6 bases remained unmatched. CDR1 and CDR2 from the germline V gene are LNHDA and SQIVND (reference sequence). The CDR3 covers 15 residues. Sequencing was performed with immunoSEQ multiplex PCR; in TCRdb, only in-frame clones are kept and a portion is missing. Of approximately 8,100 clones in the sample, around 68% are singletons; the top ten hold 9.4%. J is TRBJ2-5 and V is TRBV19, with TRBD2 matching over 8 bases. This clonotype was sampled from a human donor with non-small cell lung cancer. The specimen was uninvolved lung tissue not adjacent to the tumor. As DNA, the CDR3 is TGTGCCAGTAGTGGGTTAGCGGGGATCCAAGAGACCCAGTACTTC. This sequence encodes CASSGLAGIQETQYF.